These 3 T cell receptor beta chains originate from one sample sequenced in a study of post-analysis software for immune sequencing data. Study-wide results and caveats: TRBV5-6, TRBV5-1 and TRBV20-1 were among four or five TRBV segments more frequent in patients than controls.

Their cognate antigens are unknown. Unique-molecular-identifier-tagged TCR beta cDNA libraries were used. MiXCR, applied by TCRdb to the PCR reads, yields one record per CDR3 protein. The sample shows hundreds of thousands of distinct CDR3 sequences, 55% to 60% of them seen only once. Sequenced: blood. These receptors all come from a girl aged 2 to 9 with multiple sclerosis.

The CDR3 DNA reads as TGTGCCAGCAAGCAGTACAATGAGCAGTTCTTC. Translating gives CASKQYNEQFF. The chain is built from TRBV25-1 and TRBJ2-1; D is ambiguous. Per germline, CDR1 MGHDK and CDR2 SYGVNS. V lost 7 bases and J lost 4, with 5 bases in between. The CDR3 totals 11 residues.

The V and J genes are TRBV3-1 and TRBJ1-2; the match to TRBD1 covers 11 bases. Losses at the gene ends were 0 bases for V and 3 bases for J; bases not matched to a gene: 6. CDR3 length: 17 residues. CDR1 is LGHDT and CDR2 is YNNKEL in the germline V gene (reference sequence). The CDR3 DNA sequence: TGTGCCAGCAGCCAAGATCATGGACAGGGGGCTGACTATGGCTACACCTTC. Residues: CASSQDHGQGADYGYTF.

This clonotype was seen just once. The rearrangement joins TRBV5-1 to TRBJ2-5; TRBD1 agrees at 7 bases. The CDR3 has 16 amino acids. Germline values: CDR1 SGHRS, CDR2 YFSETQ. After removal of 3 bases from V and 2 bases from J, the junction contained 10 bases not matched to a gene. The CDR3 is CASSSTLDRLQETQYF. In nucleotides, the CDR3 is TGCGCCAGCAGCTCCACCTTGGACAGGCTACAAGAGACCCAGTACTTC.